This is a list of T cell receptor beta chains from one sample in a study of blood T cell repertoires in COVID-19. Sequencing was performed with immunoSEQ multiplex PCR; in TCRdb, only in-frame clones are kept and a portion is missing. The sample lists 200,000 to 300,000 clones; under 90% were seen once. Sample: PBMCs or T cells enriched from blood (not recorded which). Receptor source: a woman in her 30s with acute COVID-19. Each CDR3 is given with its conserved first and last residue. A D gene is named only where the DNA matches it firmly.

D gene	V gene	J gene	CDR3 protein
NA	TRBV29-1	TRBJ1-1	CSGIPFTGTSEAFF
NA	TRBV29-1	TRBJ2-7	CSVEGGSGTGEQYF
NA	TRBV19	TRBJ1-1	CASIARGVVTEAFF
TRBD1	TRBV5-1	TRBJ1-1	CASSRPTGRTEAFF
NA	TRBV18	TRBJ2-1	CASSPELAGGGKGEQFF
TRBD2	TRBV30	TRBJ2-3	CAWSVQWRGDADTQYF
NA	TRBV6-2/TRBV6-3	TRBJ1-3	CASSRTAGNTIYF
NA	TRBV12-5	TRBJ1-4	CASGRPENEKLFF
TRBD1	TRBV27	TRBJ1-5	CASRPYRGVDQPQHF
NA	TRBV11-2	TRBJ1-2	CASSLGPGNGYTF
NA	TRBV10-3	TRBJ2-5	CAISESRETQYF
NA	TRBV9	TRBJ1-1	CASSVSPNTEAFF
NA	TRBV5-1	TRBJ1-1	CASSFTTGGGTEAFF
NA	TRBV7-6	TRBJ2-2	CASSSGARNTGELFF
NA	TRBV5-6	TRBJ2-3	CASNTFRVSKADTQYF
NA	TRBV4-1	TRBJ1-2	CASSQEAGGYGYTF
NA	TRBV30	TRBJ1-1	CAWSTSKTEAFF
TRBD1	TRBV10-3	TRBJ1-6	CAIRQGTLVDSPLHF
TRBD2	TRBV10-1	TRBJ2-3	CASSAGTSGVVAQYF
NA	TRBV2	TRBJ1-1	CASSEFEGLNTEAFF
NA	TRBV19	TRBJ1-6	CASSTGFNSPLHF
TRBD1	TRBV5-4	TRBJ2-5	CASSLQGALGAQYF
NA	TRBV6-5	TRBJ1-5	CASSYSSGQPQHF
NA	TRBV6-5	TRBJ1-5	CASSYILGNQPQHF
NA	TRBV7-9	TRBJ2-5	CASSLQRSQETQYF
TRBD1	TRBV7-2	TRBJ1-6	CASSTGQGNSPLHF
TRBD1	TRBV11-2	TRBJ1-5	CASSQTGYSSQPQHF
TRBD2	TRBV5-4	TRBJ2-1	CASRTAGGKYNEQFF
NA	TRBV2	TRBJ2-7	CASRPRSGAYEQYF
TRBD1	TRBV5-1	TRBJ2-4	CASSLVGAGGNIQYF
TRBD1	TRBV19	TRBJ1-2	CASSMHPGQGNYGYTF
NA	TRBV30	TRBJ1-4	CAWSVQTNEKLFF
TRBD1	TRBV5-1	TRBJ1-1	CASSPPTGGTEAFF
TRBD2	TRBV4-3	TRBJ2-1	CASSLGTSGVYNEQFF
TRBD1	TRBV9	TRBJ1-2	CASSSMDRGSGYTF
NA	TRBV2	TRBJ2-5	CASSEGRETQYF
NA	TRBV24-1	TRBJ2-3	CATSDLYTDTQYF